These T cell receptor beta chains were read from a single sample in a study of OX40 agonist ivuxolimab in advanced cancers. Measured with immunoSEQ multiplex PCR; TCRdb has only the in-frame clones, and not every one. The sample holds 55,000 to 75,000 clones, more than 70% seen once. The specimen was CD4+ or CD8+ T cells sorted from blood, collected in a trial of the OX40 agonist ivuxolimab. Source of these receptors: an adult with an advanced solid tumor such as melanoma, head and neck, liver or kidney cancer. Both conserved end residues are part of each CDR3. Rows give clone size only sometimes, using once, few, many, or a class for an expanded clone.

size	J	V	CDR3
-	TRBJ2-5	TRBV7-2	CASSLVGLAAETQYF
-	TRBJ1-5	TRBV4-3	CASSQDRAGFNQPQHF
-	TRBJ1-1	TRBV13	CASSLQDIAGMNTEAFF
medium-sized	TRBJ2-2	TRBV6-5	CASEPGTGNTGELFF
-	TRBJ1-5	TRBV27	CASSPLGGAYQPQHF
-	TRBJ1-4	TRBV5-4	CASSKRQGEGEKLFF
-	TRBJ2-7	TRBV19	CASSSWTPPYEQYF
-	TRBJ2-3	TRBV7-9	CASSPRTSGGATDTQYF
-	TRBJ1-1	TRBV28	CASSLGTGSHTEAFF
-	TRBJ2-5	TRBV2	CASSAVGETQYF
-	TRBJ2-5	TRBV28	CASSSPGTSQRETQYF
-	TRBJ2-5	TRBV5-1	CASSSTGTLQETQYF
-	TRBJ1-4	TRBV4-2	CASSLDVGEKLFF
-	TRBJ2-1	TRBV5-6	CASSEGQGGRDEQFF
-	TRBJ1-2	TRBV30	CAWSAVGGPNYGYTF
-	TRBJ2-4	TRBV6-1	CASSDRGNIQYF
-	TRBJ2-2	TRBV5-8	CASSLELNTGELFF
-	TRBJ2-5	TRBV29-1	CSVEGGGAGPAETQYF
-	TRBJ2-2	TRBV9	CASSVDPGLNTGELFF
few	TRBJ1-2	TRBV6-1	CASSGGQGDGYTF
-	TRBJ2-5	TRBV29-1	CSAPLPGTQETQYF
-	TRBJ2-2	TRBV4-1	CASSQSEITRLADTGELFF
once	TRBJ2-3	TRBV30	CAWRRLAGGTDTQYF
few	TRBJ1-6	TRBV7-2	CASSTAGGVPLHF
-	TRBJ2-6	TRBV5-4	CASSATGTGESGANVLTF
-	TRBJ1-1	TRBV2	CASSPLTGLTEAFF
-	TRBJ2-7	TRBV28	CASGQGSSSGRATYEQYF
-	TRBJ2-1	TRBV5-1	CASSLGPSGGNEQFF
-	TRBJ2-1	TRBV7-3	CASSLRDPRRGDNEQFF
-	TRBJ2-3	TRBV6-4	CASSESWTGAITDTQYF
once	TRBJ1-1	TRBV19	CASALGRGFEAFF
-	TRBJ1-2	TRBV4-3	CASSQDQGKGGYTF
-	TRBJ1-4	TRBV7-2	CASSINSGTNEKLFF
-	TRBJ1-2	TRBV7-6	CASSPTYGTGGGYTF
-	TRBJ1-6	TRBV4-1	CASSQTGGNSPLHF
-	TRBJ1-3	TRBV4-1	CASSPGQYQLGNTIYF
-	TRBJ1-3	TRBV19	CASSITEDDTIYF
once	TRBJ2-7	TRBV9	CASGPTSGRDEQYF
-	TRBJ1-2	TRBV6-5	CASSPSDREGYGYTF
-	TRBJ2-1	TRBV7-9	CASSSTGGVGDEQFF
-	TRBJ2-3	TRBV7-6	CASSSSGISTDTQYF
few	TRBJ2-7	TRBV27	CASSRQGGALGNEQYF
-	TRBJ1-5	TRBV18	CASSPDREQPQHF
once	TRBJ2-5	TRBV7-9	CASSRAQETQYF
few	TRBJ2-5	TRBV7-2	CASRNRGGETQYF
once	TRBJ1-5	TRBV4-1	CASSQGPGESNQPQHF
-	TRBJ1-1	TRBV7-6	CASSLQLNTEAFF
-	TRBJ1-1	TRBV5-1	CASSLREGPYTEAFF
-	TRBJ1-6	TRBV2	CASSERQGNSPLHF
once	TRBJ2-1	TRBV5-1	CASKGGHEQFF
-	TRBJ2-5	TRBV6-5	CASSYSILPQETQYF
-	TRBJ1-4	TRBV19	CASSSGQGDNEKLFF